A single T cell receptor beta chain is shown here with its context. Antigen: not known. This entry is derived from a study of T-cell memory formation after mild COVID-19. Study context: TCR clustering was largely donor specific. The study's findings and limits: Mostly located in CM and EM were contracting CD4+ clones, with contracting CD8+ clones located in EMRA. There was a balanced CD4/CD8 profile in clones contracting day 15 to 85, and later expanders leaned CD4+.

TCRdb re-derived calls from the 5' RACE reads in MiXCR, one entry per CDR3 protein. The repertoire has 200,000 to 300,000 distinct CDR3 sequences, over 15% of them found once; the top ten carry 22%. With 6 bases removed from V and 5 bases from J, the gap between germline ends came to 25 bases. The CDR3 is 17 residues long. Germline V gene lookup returns CDR1 SNHLY and CDR2 FYNNEI. The sequence derives from a man younger than 35 who had mild COVID-19 (a few samples of this study predate the infection). Cell type and time point are not known. The sample consisted of PBMCs or a T cell subset sorted from them (not recorded which). V and J are TRBV2 and TRBJ1-1, with D hard to call. CDR3 residues: CASSSSMTERVRTEAFF. The CDR3 DNA is TGTGCCAGCAGCTCTAGTATGACGGAGAGGGTAAGAACTGAAGCTTTCTTT.